This TCR beta chain was sequenced in a study of lymphopenia after photon versus proton radiotherapy. CDR3 length equals 13 residues. Germline CDR1 GTSNPN, CDR2 SVGIG (reference sequence). V was pared by 1 base and J by 0 bases, with 6 bases between. TCRdb's table, derived via immunoSEQ multiplex PCR, lists solely in-frame clones and lacks some. Here the sample spans tens of thousands of clones, roughly nine tenths being singletons. Comment on this clone: No antigen is known for it.

General study findings and limits: After the lymphocyte nadir, photon-treated repertoires showed oligoclonal expansion, especially of CD8+ Temra cells. Larger post-nadir TCR diversity loss correlated inversely with survival in deceased patients.

This clonotype originated in a woman between 50 and 59 years old with cholangiocarcinoma. The starting material was peripheral blood, obtained from a patient treated with photon-based radiotherapy. The V and J genes are TRBV30 and TRBJ2-5, with D possibly being TRBD1 (6 bases). CDR3 protein: CAWSGGHQETQYF. The CDR3 DNA reads as TGTGCCTGGAGTGGGGGGCACCAAGAGACCCAGTACTTC.